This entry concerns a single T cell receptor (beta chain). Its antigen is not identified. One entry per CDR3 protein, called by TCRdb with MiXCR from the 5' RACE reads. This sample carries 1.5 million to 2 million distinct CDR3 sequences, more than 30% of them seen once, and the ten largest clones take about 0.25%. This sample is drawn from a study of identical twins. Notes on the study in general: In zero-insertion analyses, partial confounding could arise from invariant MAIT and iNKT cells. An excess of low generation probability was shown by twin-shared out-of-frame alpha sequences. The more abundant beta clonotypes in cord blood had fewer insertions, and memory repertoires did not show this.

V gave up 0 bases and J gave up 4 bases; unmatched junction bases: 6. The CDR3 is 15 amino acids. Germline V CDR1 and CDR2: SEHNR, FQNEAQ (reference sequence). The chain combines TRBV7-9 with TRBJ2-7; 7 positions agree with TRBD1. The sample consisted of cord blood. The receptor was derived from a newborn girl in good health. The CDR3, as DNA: TGTGCCAGCAGCTTAGCGGGACAGACCTCATACGAGCAGTACTTC. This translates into CASSLAGQTSYEQYF.